This record concerns one TCR beta chain sequence. The data derive from a study of blood T cell repertoires in COVID-19. Method: immunoSEQ multiplex PCR; TCRdb's copy keeps in-frame clones and lacks some. The sample lists 150,000 to 200,000 clones; 89% were seen once. Clinical history reported by participants formed the basis on which cohorts were assigned. Symptom resolution, clearance, or two negative PCRs marked donors in Cohort 3 as recovered. Material for sequencing was PBMCs or T cells enriched from blood (not recorded which). This sequence originates from a woman younger than 30 who had recovered from COVID-19.

This CDR3 is CASSAVGQGGETQYF. The CDR3 region has the DNA TGTGCCAGCAGTGCCGTGGGACAGGGGGGGGAGACCCAGTACTTC. The chain combines TRBV2 with TRBJ2-5; 11 bases are shared with TRBD1. There are 15 residues in the CDR3. Per the germline V gene, CDR1 is SNHLY and CDR2 is FYNNEI. V lost 4 bases and J lost 5; bases outside the gene matches: 6.